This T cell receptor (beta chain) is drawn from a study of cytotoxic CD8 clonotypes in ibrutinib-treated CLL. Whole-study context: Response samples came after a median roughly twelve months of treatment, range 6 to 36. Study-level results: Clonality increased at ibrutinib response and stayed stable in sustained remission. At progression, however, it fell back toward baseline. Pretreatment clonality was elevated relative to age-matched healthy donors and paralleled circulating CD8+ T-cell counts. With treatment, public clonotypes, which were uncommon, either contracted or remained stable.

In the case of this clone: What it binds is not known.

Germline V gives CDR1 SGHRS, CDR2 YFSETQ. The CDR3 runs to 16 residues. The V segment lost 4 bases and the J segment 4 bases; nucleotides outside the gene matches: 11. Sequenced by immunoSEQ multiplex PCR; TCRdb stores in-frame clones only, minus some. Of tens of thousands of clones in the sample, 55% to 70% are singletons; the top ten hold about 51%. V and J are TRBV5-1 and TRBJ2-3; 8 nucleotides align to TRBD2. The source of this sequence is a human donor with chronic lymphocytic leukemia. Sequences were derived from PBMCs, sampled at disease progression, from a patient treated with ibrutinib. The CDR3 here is CASSPVGGARSDTQYF. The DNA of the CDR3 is TGCGCCAGCAGCCCCGTCGGGGGGGCGCGCTCAGATACGCAGTATTTT.